The 26 T cell receptor beta chains below were found in one sample sequenced in a study of regulatory T cells in long-lasting Graves disease. Regarding time point: newly diagnosed GD, antithyroid drugs for less than 3 months. PBMC RNA was the source of the TCR library. HTBI primers from iRepertoire and Arm-PCR of CDR3 regions yielded the TCR beta libraries. Using its own MiXCR run on the multiplex PCR reads, TCRdb lists one record per CDR3 protein. The profile covers some 320,000 distinct CDR3 sequences, with under 20% appearing a single time and about two fifths taken by the ten largest. The specimen comprised peripheral blood mononuclear cells (PBMCs), sampled at new diagnosis, from a patient treated with antithyroid drugs. These receptors all come from a female donor with Graves disease.

This clonotype occurred many times. V gene TRBV15 combines with J gene TRBJ2-1; D possibly corresponds to TRBD1 (5 bases). Deletions cut 2 bases from V and 8 bases from J, with 13 bases between. The CDR3 totals 14 residues. Per the germline V gene, CDR1 is LNHNV and CDR2 is YYDKDF (reference sequence). The CDR3 DNA reads TGTGCCACCAGCAGATCGCAGGGTACCTATGAGCAGTTCTTC. Translation gives CATSRSQGTYEQFF.

This clonotype occurred many times. J is TRBJ2-7 and V is TRBV28, with D unclear. CDR1 is MDHEN, CDR2 SYDVKM, per germline. The CDR3 loop spans 12 amino acids. V lost 6 bases and J lost 5, with 11 bases in between. The CDR3 bases are TGTGCCAGCAGGTTAAGTGTCGACGAGCAGTACTTC. This encodes CASRLSVDEQYF.

This clonotype was seen ten or more times. Lacking the conserved final phenylalanine or tryptophan, this CDR3 likely reflects a read error. The DNA is left out, because the CDR3 cannot be placed on it with certainty; the CDR3 is given as TCRdb lists it. V gene TRBV11-2 combines with J gene TRBJ2-1; the listed D gene, TRBD2, was not tested against the DNA. The germline gives CDR1 SGHAT, CDR2 FQNNGV. The CDR3 length is 16 residues, termini included. The CDR3: CASSWSAGYMYNEHFI.

The V and J genes are TRBV29-1 and TRBJ1-2; D unclear. From germline, CDR1 is SQVTM and CDR2 ANQGSEA. V shed 3 bases and J shed 0 bases, with 8 bases lying between them. There are 13 residues in the CDR3. The CDR3 sequence: CSVDPAANYGYTF. In DNA form, the CDR3 reads TGCAGCGTTGATCCGGCAGCTAACTATGGCTACACCTTC.

About this clonotype itself: Possible read error: a much larger clone is one base away. The chain recombines TRBV20-1 with TRBJ2-1, with 10 bases identical to TRBD2. The J segment lost 8 bases and the V segment lost 0 bases, leaving 10 bases of the junction unmatched. CDR3 size: 16 residues. Looked up from germline, CDR1 is DFQATT and CDR2 is SNEGSKA (reference sequence). The CDR3 protein is CSARDVGVAGGDEQFF. The CDR3 bases are TGCAGTGCTAGAGATGTTGGAGTAGCGGGGGGTGATGAGCAGTTCTTC.

There are many counts of this clonotype. The chain employs TRBV5-1 and TRBJ2-3; 8 nucleotides agree with TRBD1. J lost 5 bases, V lost 4 bases, and 9 bases had no gene match. There are 15 residues in the CDR3. Per the germline V gene, CDR1 is SGHRS and CDR2 is YFSETQ. CDR3 region: CASSQRQGAGDTQYF. The CDR3 coding sequence is TGCGCCAGCAGCCAGAGGCAGGGGGCGGGAGATACGCAGTATTTT.

This clonotype was recorded at least ten times. The chain couples TRBV27 to TRBJ1-6; D perhaps matches TRBD1 (6 bases). This CDR3 has 17 amino acids. From germline, CDR1 is MNHEY and CDR2 SMNVEV (reference sequence). The V end lost 5 bases, the J end lost 4 bases, and 18 bases lay between the germline ends. CDR3 loop: CASSPAGGAGYNSPLHF. In nucleotides, the CDR3 is TGTGCCAGCAGTCCCGCGGGGGGGGCGGGTTATAATTCACCCCTCCACTTT.

The genes are TRBV20-1 and TRBJ2-3; D uncertain. Deletions cut 7 bases from V and 1 base from J, with 18 bases between. Germline-derived CDR1 and CDR2 are DFQATT and SNEGSKA (reference sequence). This CDR3 is 15 amino acids long. The CDR3 DNA sequence: TGCAGTGGATCCCTATTAGGCTTGGGCACAGATACGCAGTATTTT. Translation: CSGSLLGLGTDTQYF.

This clonotype has just a few counts. A read error may be the cause here, since a much bigger clone is one base away. J is TRBJ2-1 and V is TRBV27, with a possible D match to TRBD2 (6 bases). The V and J ends lost 4 bases and 12 bases respectively, with 16 bases between them. CDR1 is MNHEY and CDR2 is SMNVEV in the germline V gene (reference sequence). This CDR3 spans 13 amino acids. DNA for the CDR3: TGTGCCAGCAGTTCCCTAGCGCGGGATGGGCAGTTCTTC. Protein: CASSSLARDGQFF.

This rearrangement joins TRBV9 to TRBJ2-3; D is perhaps TRBD2 (6 bases). The CDR3 consists of 15 residues. Trimming stripped 7 bases from V and 6 bases from J, with 21 bases between. Germline V gene data show CDR1 as SGDLS and CDR2 as YYNGEE. The CDR3 nucleotides read TGTGCCAGCCCTAGCGCAGGTCACCCCTTTGATACGCAGTATTTT. This gives the protein CASPSAGHPFDTQYF.

On this clonotype itself: Mismatch with germline at one junction end may stem from a read error. The rearrangement uses TRBV6-4 and TRBJ1-1; no firm D call. This CDR3 is built from 14 residues. From germline, CDR1 is MRHNA and CDR2 SNTAGT. The CDR3 sequence: CASSYSARNTEAFF. The CDR3 bases are TGTGCCAGCAGTTACTCGGCACGTAACACTGAAGCTTTCTTT.

This clonotype was recorded many times. J is TRBJ1-1 and V is TRBV3-1; D is unresolved. V lost 3 bases and J lost 10, with 15 bases in between. Germline CDR1 LGHDT, CDR2 YNNKEL (reference sequence). The CDR3 runs to 13 residues. In nucleotides, the CDR3 is TGTGCCAGCAGCCATAATAAGGGAGTAAGAGCTTTCTTT. It is translated as CASSHNKGVRAFF. Variable domain in full (rest from reference TRBV3-1 and TRBJ1-1): DTAVSQTPKYLVTQMGNDKSIKCEQNLGHDTMYWYKQDSKKFLKIMFSYNNKELIINETVPNRFSPKSPDKAHLNLHINSLELGDSAVYFCASSHNKGVRAFFGQGTRLTVV.

A few counts support this clonotype. A read error may be the cause here, since a much bigger clone is one base away. The V gene is TRBV11-2, the J gene TRBJ2-2; D is undetermined. Trimming shortened V by 2 bases and J by 7 bases, and 11 bases separated the two germline ends. Germline V CDR1 and CDR2: SGHAT, FQNNGV. The CDR3 covers 14 residues. CDR3 amino acids: CASSLFASGGELFF. Written as DNA, the CDR3 is TGTGCCAGCAGCTTATTCGCCTCCGGCGGGGAGCTGTTTTTT.

The sample holds many counts of this clonotype. The chain links TRBV12-3 or TRBV12-4 to TRBJ2-3, with 11 bases lining up with TRBD1. Trimming at V came to 5 bases and at J to 6 bases, leaving 7 bases not matched to a gene. This CDR3 has 15 residues. CDR3 loop: CASSTGQGAGDTQYF. The CDR3 DNA is TGTGCCAGCAGTACCGGACAGGGGGCAGGGGATACGCAGTATTTT.

This clonotype occurred a few times. The chain joins TRBV6-1 to TRBJ2-5; the match to TRBD2 covers 11 bases. The CDR3 extends over 14 amino acids. Germline values: CDR1 MNHNS, CDR2 SASEGT. J lost 2 bases, V lost 4 bases, and 0 bases had no gene match. CDR3 DNA sequence: TGTGCCAGCAGTGGACTAGCGGGACAAGAGACCCAGTACTTC. Residues: CASSGLAGQETQYF.

The chain couples TRBV6-2 or TRBV6-3 to TRBJ1-1; D is unresolved. CDR3 length: 13 residues. The germline V gene has CDR1 MNHEY and CDR2 SVGEGT. Trimming removed 5 bases at V and 8 bases at J, with 15 bases between. In nucleotides, the CDR3 is TGTGCCAGCAGTGAAGTGGCAGGCGGGGAAGCTTTCTTT. Amino acid sequence: CASSEVAGGEAFF.

This clonotype was recorded many times. The genes are TRBV12-3 or TRBV12-4 and TRBJ2-5; either TRBD1 or TRBD2 may fit D (5 bases each). The V end was cut by 1 base, the J end by 4 bases, with 22 bases between. The CDR3 spans 18 residues. CDR3 loop: CASSLGDGGFIEGETQYF. As DNA, the CDR3 is TGTGCCAGCAGTTTAGGGGACGGTGGGTTTATCGAAGGAGAGACCCAGTACTTC.

This clonotype turned up a few times. The junction shows a germline mismatch at one end, possibly a read error. The genes are TRBV7-7 and TRBJ2-2; TRBD2 agrees at 8 bases. The CDR3 totals 17 residues. Germline-derived CDR1 and CDR2 are SSHAT and FNYEAQ (reference sequence). Here the CDR3 DNA reads TGTGCTAGCAGCCCCAGAGCGGGAGCGGTGAACACCGGGGAGCTGTTTTTT. Its protein product is CASSPRAGAVNTGELFF.

This clonotype occurred many times. This chain links TRBV3-1 with TRBJ1-1; TRBD1 might be the D (5 bases). Deletions cut 6 bases from V and 5 bases from J, with 10 bases between. The CDR3 is 12 residues long. CDR1 LGHDT and CDR2 YNNKEL come from the germline V gene (reference sequence). The chain's CDR3 is CASSPGSTEAFF. The CDR3 region has the DNA TGTGCCAGCAGTCCAGGGTCTACTGAAGCTTTCTTT.

This chain uses TRBV4-1 with TRBJ2-3; 8 bases are a match to TRBD1. The germline CDR1 and CDR2 sequences are MGHRA and YSYEKL. The J segment lost 3 bases and the V segment lost 2 bases, leaving 13 bases of the junction unmatched. This CDR3 is 18 amino acids long. The CDR3: CASSQKITAGGGTDTQYF. The DNA of the CDR3 is TGCGCCAGCAGCCAAAAGATCACGGCAGGGGGCGGGACAGATACGCAGTATTTT.

The V gene is TRBV20-1, the J gene TRBJ2-7, with D tentatively TRBD1 (5 bases). The CDR3 is 15 residues long. Germline V gives CDR1 DFQATT, CDR2 SNEGSKA (reference sequence). V was pared by 0 bases and J by 0 bases, with 12 bases between. The CDR3 reads CSARDLQGNSYEQYF. The DNA of the CDR3 is TGCAGTGCTAGAGATCTCCAGGGAAACTCCTACGAGCAGTACTTC.

This clonotype was recorded at least ten times. The chain carries TRBV7-9 and TRBJ1-1; TRBD1 might be the D (5 bases). Trimming left V 4 bases short and J 1 base short, with 10 bases between. The germline V gene encodes CDR1 SEHNR and CDR2 FQNEAQ (reference sequence). The CDR3 spans 14 residues. The DNA for the CDR3 is TGTGCCAGCAGCTCAATCGGGACGAACACTGAAGCTTTCTTT. It is translated as CASSSIGTNTEAFF. The full variable domain, its missing parts supplied by reference TRBV7-9 and TRBJ1-1, is DTGVSQNPRHKITKRGQNVTFRCDPISEHNRLYWYRQTLGQGPEFLTYFQNEAQLEKSRLLSDRFSAERPKGSFSTLEIQRTEQGDSAMYLCASSSIGTNTEAFFGQGTRLTVV.

A remark on this clonotype: A far larger clone is a single base away, which makes a read error likely. J is TRBJ2-7 and V is TRBV11-2; TRBD1 is a possible D gene (5 bases). Germline values: CDR1 SGHAT, CDR2 FQNNGV. V shed 4 bases and J shed 7 bases, with 17 bases lying between them. This CDR3 contains 14 residues. The CDR3: CASSSLGAYNEQYF. The DNA for the CDR3 is TGTGCCAGCAGCTCCCTAGGGGCCTACAATGAGCAGTACTTC. Full variable domain (missing parts from reference TRBV11-2 and TRBJ2-7): EAGVAQSPRYKIIEKRQSVAFWCNPISGHATLYWYQQILGQGPKLLIQFQNNGVVDDSQLPKDRFSAERLKGVDSTLKIQPAKLEDSAVYLCASSSLGAYNEQYFGPGTRLTVT.

The CDR3 DNA follows: TGTGCCAGCAGTTTTCCGGGCAGGGAGGACCAGCCCCAGCATTTT. This encodes CASSFPGREDQPQHF. This chain uses TRBV12-3 or TRBV12-4 with TRBJ1-5, with a possible D match to TRBD1 (5 bases). The CDR3 length is 15 residues. V lost 3 bases and J lost 7, with 16 bases in between.

The CDR3: CAISGPGTRSSTDTQYF. CDR3 nucleotide sequence: TGTGCCATCAGTGGGCCCGGGACTCGCTCGAGCACAGATACGCAGTATTTT. The gene calls are TRBV10-3 and TRBJ2-3; TRBD2 might be the D (6 bases). The CDR3 spans 17 residues. The V end was cut by 4 bases, the J end by 0 bases, with 17 bases between. CDR1 and CDR2 from the germline V gene are ENHRY and SYGVKD.

Comments on this clonotype: A much larger clone lies one base from this, so it may be a read error. The chain recombines TRBV12-3 or TRBV12-4 with TRBJ1-3, with D unclear. This CDR3 spans 15 amino acids. Trimming removed 6 bases from V and 1 base from J, with 13 bases in between. CDR3 bases: TGTGCCAGCAGATGGTATAGTACGTCTGGAAACACCATATATTTT. It codes for CASRWYSTSGNTIYF.